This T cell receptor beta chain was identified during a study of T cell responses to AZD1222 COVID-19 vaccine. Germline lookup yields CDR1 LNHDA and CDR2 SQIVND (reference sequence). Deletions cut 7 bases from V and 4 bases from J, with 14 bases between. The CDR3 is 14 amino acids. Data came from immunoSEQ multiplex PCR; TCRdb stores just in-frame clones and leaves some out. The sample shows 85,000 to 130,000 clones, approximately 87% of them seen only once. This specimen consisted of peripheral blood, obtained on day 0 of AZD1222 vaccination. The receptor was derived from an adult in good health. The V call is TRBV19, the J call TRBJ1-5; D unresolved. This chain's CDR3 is CASNAFLANQPQHF. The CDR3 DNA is TGTGCCAGTAATGCGTTCTTAGCAAATCAGCCCCAGCATTTT.